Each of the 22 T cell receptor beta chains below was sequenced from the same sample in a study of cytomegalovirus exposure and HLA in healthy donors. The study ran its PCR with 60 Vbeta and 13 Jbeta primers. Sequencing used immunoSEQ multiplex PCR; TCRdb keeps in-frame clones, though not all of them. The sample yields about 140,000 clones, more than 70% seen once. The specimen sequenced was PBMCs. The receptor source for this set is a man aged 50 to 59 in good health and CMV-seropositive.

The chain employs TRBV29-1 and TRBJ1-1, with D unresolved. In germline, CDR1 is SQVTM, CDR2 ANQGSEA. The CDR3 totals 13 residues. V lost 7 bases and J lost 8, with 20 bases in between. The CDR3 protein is CSGEGGMKGEAFF. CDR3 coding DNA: TGCAGCGGCGAGGGAGGAATGAAGGGAGAAGCTTTCTTT.

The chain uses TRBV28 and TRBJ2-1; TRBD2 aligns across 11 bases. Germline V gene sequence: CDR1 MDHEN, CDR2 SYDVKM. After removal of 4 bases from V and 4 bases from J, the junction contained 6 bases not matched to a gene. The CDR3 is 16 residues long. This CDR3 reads CASSSPLAGAYNEQFF. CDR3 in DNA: TGTGCCAGCAGTTCCCCACTAGCGGGAGCGTACAATGAGCAGTTCTTC.

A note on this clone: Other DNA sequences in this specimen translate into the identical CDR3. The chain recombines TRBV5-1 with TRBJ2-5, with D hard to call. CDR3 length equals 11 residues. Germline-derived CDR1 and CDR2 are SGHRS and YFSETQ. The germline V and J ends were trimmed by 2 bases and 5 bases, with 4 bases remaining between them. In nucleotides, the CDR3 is TGCGCCAGCAGCTTTCGGGAGACCCAGTACTTC. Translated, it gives CASSFRETQYF.

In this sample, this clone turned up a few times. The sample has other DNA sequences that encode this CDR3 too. The DNA for the CDR3 is TGTGCCAGTAGGAGAGACTACGAGCAGTACTTC. This translates into CASRRDYEQYF. V gene TRBV6-5 combines with J gene TRBJ2-7; D not resolved. Germline loops: CDR1 MNHEY, CDR2 SVGAGI. V was shortened by 9 bases and J by 3 bases, with 9 bases between the two germline ends. The CDR3 is 11 residues long.

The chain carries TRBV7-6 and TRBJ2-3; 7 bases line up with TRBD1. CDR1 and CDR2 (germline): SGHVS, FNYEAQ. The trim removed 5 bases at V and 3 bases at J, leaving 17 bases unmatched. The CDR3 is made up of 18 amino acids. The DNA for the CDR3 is TGTGCCAGCAGCCTTAGGACCCGACAGGGCCCAGGGACAGATACGCAGTATTTT. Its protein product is CASSLRTRQGPGTDTQYF.

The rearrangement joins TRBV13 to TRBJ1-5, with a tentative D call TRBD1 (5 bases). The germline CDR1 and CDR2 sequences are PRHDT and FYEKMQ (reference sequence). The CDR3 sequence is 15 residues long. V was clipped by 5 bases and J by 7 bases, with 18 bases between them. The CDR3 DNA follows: TGTGCCAGCAGCCTCAAGCCAGGGTATGGGCAGCCCCAGCATTTT. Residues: CASSLKPGYGQPQHF.

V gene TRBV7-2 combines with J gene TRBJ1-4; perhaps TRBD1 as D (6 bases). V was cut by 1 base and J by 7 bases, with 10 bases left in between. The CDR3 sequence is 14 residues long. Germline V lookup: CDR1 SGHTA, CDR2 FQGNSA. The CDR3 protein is CASSLDRVSEKLFF. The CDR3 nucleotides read TGTGCCAGCAGCTTAGACAGGGTATCTGAAAAACTGTTTTTT.

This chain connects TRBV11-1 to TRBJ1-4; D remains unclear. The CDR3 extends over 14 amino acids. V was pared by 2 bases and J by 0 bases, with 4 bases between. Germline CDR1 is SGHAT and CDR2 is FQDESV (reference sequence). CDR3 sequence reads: CASSLKPTNEKLFF. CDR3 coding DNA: TGTGCCAGCAGCTTAAAGCCAACTAATGAAAAACTGTTTTTT.

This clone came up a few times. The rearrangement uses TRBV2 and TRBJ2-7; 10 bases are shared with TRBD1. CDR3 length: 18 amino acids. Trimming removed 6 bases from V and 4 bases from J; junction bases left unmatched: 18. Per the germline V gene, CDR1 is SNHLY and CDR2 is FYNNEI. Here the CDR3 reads CASSADPVRDRGFYEQYF. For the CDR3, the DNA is TGTGCCAGCAGCGCCGACCCAGTCCGGGACAGGGGATTTTACGAGCAGTACTTC.

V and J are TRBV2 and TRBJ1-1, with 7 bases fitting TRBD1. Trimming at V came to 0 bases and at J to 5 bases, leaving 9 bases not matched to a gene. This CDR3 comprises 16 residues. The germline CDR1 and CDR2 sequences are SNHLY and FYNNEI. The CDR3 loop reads CASSEAIPPGGTEAFF. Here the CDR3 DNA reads TGTGCCAGCAGTGAAGCAATTCCGCCAGGGGGAACTGAAGCTTTCTTT.

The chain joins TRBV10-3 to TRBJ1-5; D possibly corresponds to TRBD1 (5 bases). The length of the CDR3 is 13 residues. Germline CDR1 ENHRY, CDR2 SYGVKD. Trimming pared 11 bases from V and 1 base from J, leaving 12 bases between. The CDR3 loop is CASGGGSNQPQHF. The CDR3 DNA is TGTGCCTCAGGCGGGGGGAGCAATCAGCCCCAGCATTTT.

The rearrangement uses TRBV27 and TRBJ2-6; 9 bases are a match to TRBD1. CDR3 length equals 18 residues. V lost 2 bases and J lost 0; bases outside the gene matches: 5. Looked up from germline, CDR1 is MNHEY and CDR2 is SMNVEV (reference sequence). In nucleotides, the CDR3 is TGTGCCAGCAGTTTAAAGGGACAGGGTTACTCTGGGGCCAACGTCCTGACTTTC. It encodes CASSLKGQGYSGANVLTF.

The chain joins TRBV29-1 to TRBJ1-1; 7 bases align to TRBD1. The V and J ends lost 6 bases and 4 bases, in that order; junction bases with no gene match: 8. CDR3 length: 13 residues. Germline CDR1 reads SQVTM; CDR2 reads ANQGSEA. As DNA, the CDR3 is TGCAGCGTCCTCACAGGGGCCAGCACTGAAGCTTTCTTT. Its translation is CSVLTGASTEAFF.

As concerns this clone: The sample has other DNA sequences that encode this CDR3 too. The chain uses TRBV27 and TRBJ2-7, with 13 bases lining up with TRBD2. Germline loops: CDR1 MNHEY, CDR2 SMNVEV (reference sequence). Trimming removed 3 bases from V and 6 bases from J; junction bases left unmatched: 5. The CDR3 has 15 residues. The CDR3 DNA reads TGTGCCAGCAGTTTTGGACTAGCGGGAGCCGGCGAGCAGTACTTC. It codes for CASSFGLAGAGEQYF.

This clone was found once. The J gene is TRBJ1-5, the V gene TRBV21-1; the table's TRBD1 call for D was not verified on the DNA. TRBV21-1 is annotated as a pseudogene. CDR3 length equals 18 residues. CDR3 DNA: TGTGCCAGCAGCAGTTGTATCGGACAGGGATTTAGCAATCAGCCCCAGCATTTT. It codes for CASSSCIGQGFSNQPQHF.

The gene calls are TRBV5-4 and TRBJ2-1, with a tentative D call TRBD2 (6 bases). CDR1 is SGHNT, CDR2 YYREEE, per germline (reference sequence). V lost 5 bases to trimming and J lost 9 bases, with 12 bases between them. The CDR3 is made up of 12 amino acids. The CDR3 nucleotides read TGTGCCAGCAGGTCGGCCGGGGGTGAGCAGTTCTTC. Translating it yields CASRSAGGEQFF.

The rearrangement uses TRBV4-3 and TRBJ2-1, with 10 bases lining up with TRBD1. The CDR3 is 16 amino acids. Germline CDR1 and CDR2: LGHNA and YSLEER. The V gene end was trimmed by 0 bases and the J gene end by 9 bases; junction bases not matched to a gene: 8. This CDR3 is CASSQETGGGRGEQFF. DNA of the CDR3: TGCGCCAGCAGCCAAGAGACAGGGGGCGGGCGAGGTGAGCAGTTCTTC.

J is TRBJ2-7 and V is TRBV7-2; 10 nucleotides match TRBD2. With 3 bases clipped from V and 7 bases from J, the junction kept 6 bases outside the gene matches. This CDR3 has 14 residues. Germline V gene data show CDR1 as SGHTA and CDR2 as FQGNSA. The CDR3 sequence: CASSFSSGRREQYF. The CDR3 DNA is TGTGCCAGCAGCTTCTCTAGCGGGAGACGGGAGCAGTACTTC.

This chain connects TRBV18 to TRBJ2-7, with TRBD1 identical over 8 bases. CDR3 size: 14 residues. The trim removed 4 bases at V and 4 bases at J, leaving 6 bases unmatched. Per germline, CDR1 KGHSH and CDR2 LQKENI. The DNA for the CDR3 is TGTGCCAGCTCACTGGGGACAGGCGGGTACGAGCAGTACTTC. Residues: CASSLGTGGYEQYF.

CDR3 nucleotides: TGTGCCAGCAGTGACCGGACAGGAGGCTCTGGGGCCAACGTCCTGACTTTC. This gives the protein CASSDRTGGSGANVLTF. The chain has TRBV2 and TRBJ2-6; 7 positions match TRBD1. V was pared by 3 bases and J by 0 bases, with 5 bases of the junction left unmatched. This CDR3 has 17 residues. The V gene's germline CDR1 is SNHLY and CDR2 FYNNEI.

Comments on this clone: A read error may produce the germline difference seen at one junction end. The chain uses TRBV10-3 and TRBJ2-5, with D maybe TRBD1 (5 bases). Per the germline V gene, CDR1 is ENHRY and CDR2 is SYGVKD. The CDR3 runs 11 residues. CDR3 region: CATSGAETQYF. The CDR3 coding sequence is TGTGCCACCAGTGGGGCAGAGACCCAGTACTTC.

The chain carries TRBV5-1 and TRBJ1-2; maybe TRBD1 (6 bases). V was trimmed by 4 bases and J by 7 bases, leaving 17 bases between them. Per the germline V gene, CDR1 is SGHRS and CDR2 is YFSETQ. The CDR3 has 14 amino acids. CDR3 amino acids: CASSGGQGTGGYTF. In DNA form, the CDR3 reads TGCGCCAGCAGCGGTGGGCAGGGGACGGGTGGCTACACCTTC.